The T cell receptor beta chain described here comes from a study of PD-1 blockade in mismatch repair-deficient tumors. Study-level information: Patients had approximately 12 mismatch repair-deficient cancer types, all previously treated and progressing. General study points: After pembrolizumab, tumor-resident clones rose rapidly, then generally contracted before radiologic responses.

PCR or immunohistochemistry showed mismatch repair deficiency in every enrolled patient. A few pembrolizumab responders had their TCRs sequenced. Produced via immunoSEQ multiplex PCR; TCRdb's table is partial and in-frame only. The sample holds approximately 16,000 clones, 75% to 90% seen once. V was trimmed by 6 bases and J by 5 bases, leaving 11 bases between them. This CDR3 region has 13 residues. CDR1 and CDR2 from the germline V gene are LNHDA and SQIVND (reference sequence). With regard to this clone: What it binds is not known.

The rearrangement links TRBV19 to TRBJ1-5, with no clear D. The sequencing here drew on PBMCs, taken less than 25 weeks after starting pembrolizumab. The origin of this receptor is an adult with mismatch repair-deficient cancer. As DNA, the CDR3 is TGTGCCAGTAGCTACTCGAGGGATCAGCCCCAGCATTTT. Protein: CASSYSRDQPQHF.